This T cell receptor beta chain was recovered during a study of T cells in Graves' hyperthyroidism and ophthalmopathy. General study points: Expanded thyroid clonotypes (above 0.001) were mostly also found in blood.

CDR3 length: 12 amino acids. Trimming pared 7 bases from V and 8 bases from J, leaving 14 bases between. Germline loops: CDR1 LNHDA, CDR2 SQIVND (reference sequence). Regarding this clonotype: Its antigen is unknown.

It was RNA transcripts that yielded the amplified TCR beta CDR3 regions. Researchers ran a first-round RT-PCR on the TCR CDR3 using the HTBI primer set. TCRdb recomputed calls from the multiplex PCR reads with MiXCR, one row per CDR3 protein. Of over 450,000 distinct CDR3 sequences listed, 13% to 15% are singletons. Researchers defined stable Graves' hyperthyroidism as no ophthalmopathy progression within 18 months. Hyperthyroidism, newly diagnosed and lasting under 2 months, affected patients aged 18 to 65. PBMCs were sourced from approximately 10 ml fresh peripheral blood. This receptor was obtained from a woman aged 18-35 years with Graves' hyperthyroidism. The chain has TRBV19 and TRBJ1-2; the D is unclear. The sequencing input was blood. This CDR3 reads CASNSGMLGYTF. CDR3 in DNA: TGTGCCAGTAACTCCGGGATGCTCGGCTACACCTTC.